This T cell receptor beta chain was recovered during a study of TIL therapy for anti-PD-1-resistant metastatic lung cancer. Study overall: Tumors had a median PD-L1 proportion score of less than 6.5%.

Concerning this clone itself: Antigen: not known.

The libraries were made with immunoSEQ v3. Measured with immunoSEQ multiplex PCR; TCRdb has only the in-frame clones, and not every one. The sample records 45,000 to 60,000 clones, over 65% being singletons. Notes on the study in general: Many TIL product clones were absent from baseline tumor, suggesting clonal contraction. TIL cultures after expansion showed higher clonality and lower diversity than baseline tumor (median 6% vs 31%).

Time point in this sample: pre-treatment sample, taken before nivolumab and TIL therapy. Most excised metastases sampled were pleural nodules or supraclavicular lymph nodes. Tumor harvest preceded PD-1/PD-L1 blockade, followed by nivolumab treatment. The germline CDR1 and CDR2 sequences are LGHNA and YSLEER. This CDR3 is built from 16 residues. Trimming took off 2 bases at V and 5 bases at J, with 16 bases between the two ends. The sequencing used tumor tissue, collected at baseline. The sequence was obtained from a person between 25 and 79 years old with non-small cell lung cancer. This chain uses TRBV4-3 with TRBJ1-3; D remains unclear. The DNA for the CDR3 is TGCGCCAGCAGCCAAACAATCCTAAAAGTGAGAAACACCATATATTTT. Protein product: CASSQTILKVRNTIYF.